The T cell receptor (beta chain) described here comes from a study of spatial heterogeneity in lung cancer. About the research overall: Alpha-chain sequences were detected in numbers that were consistently lower than beta-chain sequences.

TCRdb re-called the 5' RACE reads with MiXCR, one entry per CDR3 protein. The table lists 20,000 to 25,000 distinct CDR3 sequences, about 4.9% of them singletons. Specified time point: sample taken at primary tumor resection. Frozen PBMC, nontumor lung or tumor provided whole RNA, which was sequenced unsorted. The CDR3 has 14 residues. Trimming stripped 0 bases from V and 2 bases from J, with 10 bases between. Germline CDR1 DFQATT, CDR2 SNEGSKA (reference sequence). This clonotype was detected many times. V and J are TRBV20-1 and TRBJ1-2, with D tentatively TRBD1 (5 bases). This specimen was PBMCs, taken at surgery. The origin of this receptor is a male donor with early-stage non-small cell lung cancer. CDR3 nucleotide sequence: TGCAGTGCTAGAGACATGACAGCCAACTATGGCTACACCTTC. It yields the protein CSARDMTANYGYTF.